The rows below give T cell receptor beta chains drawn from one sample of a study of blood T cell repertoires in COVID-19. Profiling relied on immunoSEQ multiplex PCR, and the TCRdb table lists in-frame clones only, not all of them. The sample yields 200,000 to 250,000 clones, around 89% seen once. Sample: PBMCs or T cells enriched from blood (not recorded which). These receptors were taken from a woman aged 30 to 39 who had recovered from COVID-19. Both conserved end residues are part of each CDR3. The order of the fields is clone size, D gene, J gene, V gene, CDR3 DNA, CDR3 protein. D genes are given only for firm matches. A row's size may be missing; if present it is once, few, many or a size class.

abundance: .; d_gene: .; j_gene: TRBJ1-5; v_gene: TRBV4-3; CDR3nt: TGCGCCAGCAGCCAAGATCCCTCGCAACCAGGGGCGAATCAGCCCCAGCATTTT; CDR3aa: CASSQDPSQPGANQPQHF
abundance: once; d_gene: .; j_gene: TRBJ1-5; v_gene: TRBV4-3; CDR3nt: TGCGCCAGCAGTCAAGGGCGGGGAGCGGGGCCCCAGCATTTT; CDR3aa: CASSQGRGAGPQHF
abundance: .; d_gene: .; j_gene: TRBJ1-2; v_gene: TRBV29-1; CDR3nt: TGCAGCGTTGAAGTGCGGTACTATGGCTACACCTTC; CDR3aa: CSVEVRYYGYTF
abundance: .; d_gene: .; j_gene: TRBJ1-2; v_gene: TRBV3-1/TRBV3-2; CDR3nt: TGTGCCAGCAGCCAAGTAGGGGGGGCGCGTTCGTTTGACTATGGCTACACCTTC; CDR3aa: CASSQVGGARSFDYGYTF
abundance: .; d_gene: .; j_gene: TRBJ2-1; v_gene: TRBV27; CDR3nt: TGTGCCAGCAGTTATCAGGGCTTATACAATGAGCAGTTCTTC; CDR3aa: CASSYQGLYNEQFF
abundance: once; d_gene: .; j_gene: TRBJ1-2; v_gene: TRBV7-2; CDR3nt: TGTGCCAGCAGCTTATACAATCTGGGGGCGCCTAACTATGGCTACACCTTC; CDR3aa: CASSLYNLGAPNYGYTF
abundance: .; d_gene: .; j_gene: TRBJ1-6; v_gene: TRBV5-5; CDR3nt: TGTGCCAGCAGCCACCTAGTGGACAGTCCGATTAATTCACCCCTCCACTTT; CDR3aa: CASSHLVDSPINSPLHF
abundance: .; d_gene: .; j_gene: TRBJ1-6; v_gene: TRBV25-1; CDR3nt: TGTGCCAGCAGAAACAGACTAAATTCACCCCTCCACTTT; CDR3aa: CASRNRLNSPLHF
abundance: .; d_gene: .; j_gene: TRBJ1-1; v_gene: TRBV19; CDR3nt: TGTGCCAGTAGTATGGCGGGAATGAACACTGAAGCTTTCTTT; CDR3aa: CASSMAGMNTEAFF
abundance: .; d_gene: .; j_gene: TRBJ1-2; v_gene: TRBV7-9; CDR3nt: TGTGCCAGCAGCTTCTATCGAAACTATGGCTACACCTTC; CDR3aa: CASSFYRNYGYTF
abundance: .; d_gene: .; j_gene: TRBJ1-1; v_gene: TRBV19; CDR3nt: TGTGCCAGTACCCTAGGGGGGAACACTGAAGCTTTCTTT; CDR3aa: CASTLGGNTEAFF
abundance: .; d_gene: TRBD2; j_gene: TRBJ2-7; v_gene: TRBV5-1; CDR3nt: TGCGCCAGCAGCTTGGCCGGGACTAGGGACTACGAGCAGTACTTC; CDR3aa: CASSLAGTRDYEQYF
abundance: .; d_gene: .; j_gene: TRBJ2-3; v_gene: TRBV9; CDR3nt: TGTGCCAGCAGCGTAGAAGGACTTTATAGCACAGATACGCAGTATTTT; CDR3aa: CASSVEGLYSTDTQYF
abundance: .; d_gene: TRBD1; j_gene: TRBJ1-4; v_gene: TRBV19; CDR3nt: TGTGCCAGTAGTATTTCGCAGGACAGGGAAAAACTGTTTTTT; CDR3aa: CASSISQDREKLFF
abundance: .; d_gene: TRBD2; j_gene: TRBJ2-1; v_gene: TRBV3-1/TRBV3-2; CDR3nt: TGTGCCAGCAGAACAATAGCGGGGGGTCCCCCTGATGAGCAGTTCTTC; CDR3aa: CASRTIAGGPPDEQFF
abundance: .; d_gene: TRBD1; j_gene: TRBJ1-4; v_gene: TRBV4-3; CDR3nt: TGCGCCAGCAGCCAGGGGACAGGGAGAATGAAGGGGGTGTTTTTT; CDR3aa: CASSQGTGRMKGVFF
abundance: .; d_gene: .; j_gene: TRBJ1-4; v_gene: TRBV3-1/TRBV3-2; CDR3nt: TGTGCCAGCAGCCACCTCACAGGAGAAAAACTGTTTTTT; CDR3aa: CASSHLTGEKLFF
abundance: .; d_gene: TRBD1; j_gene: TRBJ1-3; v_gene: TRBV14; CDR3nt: TGTGCCAGCAGCTACAGGGGTTCAGGAAACACCATATATTTT; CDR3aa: CASSYRGSGNTIYF
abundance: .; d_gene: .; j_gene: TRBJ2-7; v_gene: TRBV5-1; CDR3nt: TGCGCCAGCAGCGGCGACAGCCTCTACGAGCAGTACTTC; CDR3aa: CASSGDSLYEQYF
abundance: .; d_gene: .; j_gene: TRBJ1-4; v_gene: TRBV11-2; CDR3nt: TGTGCCAGCAGCTTAGACAGGGAATTACATGAAAAACTGTTTTTT; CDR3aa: CASSLDRELHEKLFF
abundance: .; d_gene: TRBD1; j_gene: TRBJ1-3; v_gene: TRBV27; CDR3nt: TGTGCCAGCGGACAGGGGGCGTCCGGAAACACCATATATTTT; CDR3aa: CASGQGASGNTIYF
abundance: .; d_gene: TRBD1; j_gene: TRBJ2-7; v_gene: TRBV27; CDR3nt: TGTGCCAGCAGTAACGGACAGGGTCGAGACTACGAGCAGTACTTC; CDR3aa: CASSNGQGRDYEQYF
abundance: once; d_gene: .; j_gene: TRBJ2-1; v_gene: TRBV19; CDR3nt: TGTGCCAGTAAGGAACAGGGTTCGGTTAGAGAGTTCTTC; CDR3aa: CASKEQGSVREFF
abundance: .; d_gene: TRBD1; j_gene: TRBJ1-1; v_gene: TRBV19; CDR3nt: TGTGCCAGTAGTGGGGGGCGGACAGGGCTCATGAACACTGAAGCTTTCTTT; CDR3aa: CASSGGRTGLMNTEAFF
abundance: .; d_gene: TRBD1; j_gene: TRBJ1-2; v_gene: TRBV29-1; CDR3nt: TGCAGCGCTTCGACAGGGGACGGGGGCTACACCTTC; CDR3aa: CSASTGDGGYTF
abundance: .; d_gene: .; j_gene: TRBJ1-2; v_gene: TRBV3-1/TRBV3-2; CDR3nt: TGTGCCAGCACAGGAACAGCCCAGGGAAACTATGGCTACACCTTC; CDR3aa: CASTGTAQGNYGYTF
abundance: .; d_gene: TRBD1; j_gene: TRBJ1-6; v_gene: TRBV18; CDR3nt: TGTGCCAGCTCATCCCTCGGGACAGATAATTCACCCCTCCACTTT; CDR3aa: CASSSLGTDNSPLHF
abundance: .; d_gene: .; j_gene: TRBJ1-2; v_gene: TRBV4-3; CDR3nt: TGCGCCAGTAGCCAAGATCGGGGGGGCTATGGCTACACCTTC; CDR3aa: CASSQDRGGYGYTF
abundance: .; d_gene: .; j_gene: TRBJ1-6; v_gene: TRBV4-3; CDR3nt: TGCGCCAGCAGCCAAGAGGGGGCAGTAGATTCACCCCTCCACTTT; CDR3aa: CASSQEGAVDSPLHF
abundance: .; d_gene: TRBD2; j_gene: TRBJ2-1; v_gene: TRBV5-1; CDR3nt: TGCGCCAGCAGCTTGGGGTTTCTAGTAGCGGGGGCACCCCGTCGCGAGCAGTTCTTC; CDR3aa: CASSLGFLVAGAPRREQFF
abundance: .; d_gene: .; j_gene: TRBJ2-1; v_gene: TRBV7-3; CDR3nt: TGTGCCAGCAGCTTAGGGGGCGCGGTAAATGAGCAGTTCTTC; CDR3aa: CASSLGGAVNEQFF
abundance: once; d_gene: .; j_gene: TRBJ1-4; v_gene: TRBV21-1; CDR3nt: TGTGCCAGCAGCAATTGGGACAGGAGCGGTCCAACTAATGAAAAACTGTTTTTT; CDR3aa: CASSNWDRSGPTNEKLFF
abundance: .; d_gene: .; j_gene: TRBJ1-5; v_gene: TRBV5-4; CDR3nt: TGTGCCAGCAGCTTGGGACCGGGAGTGGATCAGCCCCAGCATTTT; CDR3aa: CASSLGPGVDQPQHF
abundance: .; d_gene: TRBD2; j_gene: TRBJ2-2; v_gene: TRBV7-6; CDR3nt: TGTGCCAGCAGCTTAGAAGCTAGCGGGGGGGCGAACACCGGGGAGCTGTTTTTT; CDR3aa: CASSLEASGGANTGELFF
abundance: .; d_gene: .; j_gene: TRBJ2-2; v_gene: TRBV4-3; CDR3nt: TGCGCCAGCAGCCAAGATGAGCTACCGAACACCGGGGAGCTGTTTTTT; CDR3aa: CASSQDELPNTGELFF
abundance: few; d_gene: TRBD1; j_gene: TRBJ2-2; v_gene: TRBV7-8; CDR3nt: TGTGCCAGCAGCCCGAAACCCCGGGACAGGCGAACTGGGGAGCTGTTTTTT; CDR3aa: CASSPKPRDRRTGELFF
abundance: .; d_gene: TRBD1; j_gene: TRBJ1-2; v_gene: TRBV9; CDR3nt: TGTGCCAGCAGCGTACGGACAGGGGCATATGGCTACACCTTC; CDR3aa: CASSVRTGAYGYTF
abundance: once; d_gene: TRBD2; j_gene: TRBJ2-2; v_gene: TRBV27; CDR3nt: TGTGCCAGCAGTTTATCGCGGACTAGCGGTGCCGGGGAGCTGTTTTTT; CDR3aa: CASSLSRTSGAGELFF
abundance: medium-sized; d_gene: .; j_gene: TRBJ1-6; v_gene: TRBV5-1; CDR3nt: TGCGCCAGCAGCTCGGAGGGACTCATTAATTCACCCCTCCACTTT; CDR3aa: CASSSEGLINSPLHF
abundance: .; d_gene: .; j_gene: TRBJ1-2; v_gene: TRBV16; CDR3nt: TGTGCCAGCAGCCAAAGACAGGACAGCTATGGCTACACCTTC; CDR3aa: CASSQRQDSYGYTF
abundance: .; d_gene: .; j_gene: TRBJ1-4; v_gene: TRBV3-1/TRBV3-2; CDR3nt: TGTGCCAGCAGCCAAGGGGCGGGACTCAATAATGAAAAACTGTTTTTT; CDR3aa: CASSQGAGLNNEKLFF
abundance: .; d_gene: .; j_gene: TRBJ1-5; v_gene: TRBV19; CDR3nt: TGTGCCAGTAGAAATACAGAAAATCAGCCCCAGCATTTT; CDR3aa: CASRNTENQPQHF
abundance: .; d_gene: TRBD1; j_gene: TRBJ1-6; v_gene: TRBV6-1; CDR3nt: TGTGCCAGCAGTGACACGGGACAGGGGGCTCGTAATTCACCCCTCCACTTT; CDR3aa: CASSDTGQGARNSPLHF
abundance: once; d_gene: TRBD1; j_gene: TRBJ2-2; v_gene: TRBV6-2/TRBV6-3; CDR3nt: TGTGCCAGCACCCCCGGCCCCCACAGGGGAAACACCGGGGAGCTGTTTTTT; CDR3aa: CASTPGPHRGNTGELFF
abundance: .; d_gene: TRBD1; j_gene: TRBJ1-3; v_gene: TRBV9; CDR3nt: TGTGCCAGCAGCGTGAGGGGGCCGGGAAACACCATATATTTT; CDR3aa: CASSVRGPGNTIYF
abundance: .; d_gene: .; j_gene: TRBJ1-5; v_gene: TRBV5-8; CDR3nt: TGTGCCAGCAGCTTGGGAACGGGGGGAAATCAGCCCCAGCATTTT; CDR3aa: CASSLGTGGNQPQHF
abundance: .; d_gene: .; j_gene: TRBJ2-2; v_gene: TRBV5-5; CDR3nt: TGTGCCAGCAGCTTGGAGGGGAACGCCGGGGAGCTGTTTTTT; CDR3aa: CASSLEGNAGELFF
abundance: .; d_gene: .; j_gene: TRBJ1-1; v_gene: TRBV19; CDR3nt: TGTGCCAGTAGTATTTTGTCAACCACTGGGAACACTGAAGCTTTCTTT; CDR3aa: CASSILSTTGNTEAFF
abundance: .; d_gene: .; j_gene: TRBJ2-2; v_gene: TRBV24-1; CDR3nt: TGTGCCACCAGTCCGGACAGCTACACCGGGGAGCTGTTTTTT; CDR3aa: CATSPDSYTGELFF
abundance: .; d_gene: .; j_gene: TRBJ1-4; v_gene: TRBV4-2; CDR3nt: TGTGCCAGCAGCCAAGATGTGCAGGGTTCTAATGAAAAACTGTTTTTT; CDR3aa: CASSQDVQGSNEKLFF
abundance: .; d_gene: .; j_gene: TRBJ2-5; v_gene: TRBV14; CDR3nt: TGTGCCAGCAGCCAAGGGTTTGACAGCCAAGAGACCCAGTACTTC; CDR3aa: CASSQGFDSQETQYF
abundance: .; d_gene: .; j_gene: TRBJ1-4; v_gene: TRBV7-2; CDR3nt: TGTGCCAGCAGCTCCGGTATCGCAGGAGAAAAACTGTTTTTT; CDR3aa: CASSSGIAGEKLFF
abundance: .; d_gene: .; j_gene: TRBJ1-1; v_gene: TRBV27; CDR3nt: TGTGCCAGCAGTCCACCGGGTGCCGGGAGCACTGAAGCTTTCTTT; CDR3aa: CASSPPGAGSTEAFF
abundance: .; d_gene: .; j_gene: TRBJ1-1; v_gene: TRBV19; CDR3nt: TGTGCCAGTAGTCCAACGGGGAGGGAGGACACTGAAGCTTTCTTT; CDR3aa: CASSPTGREDTEAFF
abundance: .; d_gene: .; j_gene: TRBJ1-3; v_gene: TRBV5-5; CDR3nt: TGTGCCAGCAGCCCCTGGTGGAGTTCCCCTGGAAACACCATATATTTT; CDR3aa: CASSPWWSSPGNTIYF